This TCR beta chain was sequenced during a study of T cells after yellow fever vaccination. The CDR3 has 15 residues. Germline lookup yields CDR1 DFQATT and CDR2 SNEGSKA (reference sequence). V shed 6 bases and J 2 bases; nucleotides not matched to a gene: 11. TCRdb independently ran MiXCR on the 5' RACE reads; one entry per CDR3 protein. The repertoire has 300,000 to 350,000 distinct CDR3 sequences, 3% to 4.5% of them found once; the top ten carry more than 20%. Sample: PBMCs, taken 5 days after the yellow fever booster vaccination. The sequence was obtained from a young man who received the YFV17D yellow fever vaccine. The genes are TRBV20-1 and TRBJ2-7; TRBD2 matches at 9 bases. The CDR3 region has the DNA TGCAGTGCCGGGCCCCGCGGGGGGGGACCCTACGAGCAGTACTTC. It encodes CSAGPRGGGPYEQYF.